These T cell receptor beta chains were read from a single sample in a study of beta chain features in type 1 diabetes. Clones were sequenced by immunoSEQ multiplex PCR, and TCRdb holds only the in-frame ones, with some missing. The data contain 600,000 to 700,000 clones, around 12% of them singletons. Sequenced sample: naive CD4+ T cells from blood. The receptors come from a man under 40 with type 1 diabetes. CDR3s include the opening cysteine and the closing phenylalanine or tryptophan. Fields, in order: V gene, J gene, clone size, D gene, CDR3 DNA, CDR3 protein. D genes are given only for firm matches. Not every row has a clone size; where given, it reads once, few, many or a size class.

>TRBV5-4|TRBJ1-2|.|TRBD1
TGTGCCAGCAGTAGTCCGGGACAGGGGTTTGGCTACACCTTC
CASSSPGQGFGYTF
>TRBV7-6|TRBJ2-3|.|TRBD2
TGTGCCAGCAGCTTCGCCCTTCTAGCGGGGCTTAACACAGATACGCAGTATTTT
CASSFALLAGLNTDTQYF
>TRBV6-5|TRBJ1-1|few|TRBD1
TGTGCCAGCAGCCGACAGGGTGGGTGGAACACTGAAGCTTTCTTT
CASSRQGGWNTEAFF
>TRBV13|TRBJ1-5|few|TRBD1
TGTGCCAGCACCCAAGACAGGGGACTTCAGCATTTT
CASTQDRGLQHF
>TRBV25-1|TRBJ1-2|few|.
TGTGCCAGCACTTACGGCTATGGCTACACCTTC
CASTYGYGYTF
>TRBV13|TRBJ2-6|.|TRBD1
TGTGCCAGCAGCTGGACAGGGTCTGGGGCCAACGTCCTGACTTTC
CASSWTGSGANVLTF
>TRBV4-1|TRBJ2-3|.|.
TGCGCCAGCAGCCAAGAGCCCACAGATACGCAGTATTTT
CASSQEPTDTQYF
>TRBV4-1|TRBJ2-1|.|TRBD1
TGCGCCAGCAGCCCCGGGACAGACCACTACAATGAGCAGTTCTTC
CASSPGTDHYNEQFF
>TRBV18|TRBJ1-5|.|.
TGTGCCAGCTCACCTCCCGAGGGAGGGCTTCAGCCCCAGCATTTT
CASSPPEGGLQPQHF
>TRBV6-6|TRBJ1-6|.|.
TGTGCCAGCAGTTACTCGACCCAGGGTACGAATTCACCCCTCCACTTT
CASSYSTQGTNSPLHF
>TRBV10-3|TRBJ2-2|.|TRBD2
TGTGCCATCACTGGGACTAGTCTCACCGGGGAGCTGTTTTTT
CAITGTSLTGELFF
>TRBV29-1|TRBJ1-5|.|.
TGCAGCGTTGAAGAAGTGGGTCAGCCCCAGCATTTT
CSVEEVGQPQHF
>TRBV19|TRBJ2-3|few|.
TGTGCCACCCAGGGACTGTCGAGCACAGATACGCAGTATTTT
CATQGLSSTDTQYF
>TRBV11-2|TRBJ2-1|.|TRBD2
TGTGCCAGCAGCTTAGGGACCAGCGGGGGGGCCTCAGAAGAGCAGTTCTTC
CASSLGTSGGASEEQFF
>TRBV7-2|TRBJ1-4|few|TRBD1
TGTGCCAGCAGCGGACGCGGAGGGGGCGGTGAAAAACTGTTTTTT
CASSGRGGGGEKLFF
>TRBV7-2|TRBJ2-2|few|.
TGTGCCAGCAGCGCGCCGGGACTGAGGTCTTCCGGGGAGCTGTTTTTT
CASSAPGLRSSGELFF
>TRBV11-2|TRBJ1-2|.|.
TGTGCCAGCAGCTACCTGGTGGGCTATGGCTACACCTTC
CASSYLVGYGYTF
>TRBV12-5|TRBJ2-3|.|.
TGTGCTAGTGGCCAAGGCGTTAGCACAGATACGCAGTATTTT
CASGQGVSTDTQYF
>TRBV18|TRBJ2-3|.|TRBD2
TGTGCCAGCTCACGGGCTAGCGGGCCCACAGATACGCAGTATTTT
CASSRASGPTDTQYF
>TRBV28|TRBJ1-2|few|TRBD1
TGTGCCAACTCGGGACAGGGCTATGGCTACACCTTC
CANSGQGYGYTF
>TRBV9|TRBJ1-4|once|.
TGTGCCAGCGGATTCAGCCCGGGGGGTGAAAAACTGTTTTTT
CASGFSPGGEKLFF
>TRBV7-3|TRBJ2-6|few|TRBD1
TGTGCCAGCAGCAATGGGCTCGGACAGGGGGCGCAAGGGGCCAACGTCCTGACTTTC
CASSNGLGQGAQGANVLTF